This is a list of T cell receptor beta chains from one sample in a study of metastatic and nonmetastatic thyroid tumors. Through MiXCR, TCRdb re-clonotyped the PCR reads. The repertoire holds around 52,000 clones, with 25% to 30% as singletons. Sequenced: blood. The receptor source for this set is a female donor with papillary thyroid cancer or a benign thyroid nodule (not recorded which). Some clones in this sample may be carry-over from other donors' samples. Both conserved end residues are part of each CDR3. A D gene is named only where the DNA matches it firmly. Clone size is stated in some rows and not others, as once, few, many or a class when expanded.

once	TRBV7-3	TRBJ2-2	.	CASSFVAEEVNTGELFF	TGTGCCAGCAGCTTTGTCGCGGAGGAGGTGAACACCGGGGAGCTGTTTTTT
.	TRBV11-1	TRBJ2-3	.	CASSLGPGGTDTQYF	TGTGCCAGCAGCTTGGGACCGGGGGGCACAGATACGCAGTATTTT
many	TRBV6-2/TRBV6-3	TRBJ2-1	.	CASRNLNSYNEQFF	TGTGCTAGCAGGAACCTTAACTCCTATAATGAGCAGTTCTTC
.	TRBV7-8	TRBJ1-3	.	CATRGLSSGNTIYF	TGTGCCACCCGAGGACTGAGCTCTGGAAACACCATATATTTT
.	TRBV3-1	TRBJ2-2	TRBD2	CASSQGASGSFVRELFF	TGTGCCAGCAGCCAAGGTGCTAGCGGGAGTTTCGTCCGGGAGCTGTTTTTT
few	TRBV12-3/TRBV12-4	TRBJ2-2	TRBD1	CASSWDRGLGIYTGELFF	TGTGCCAGCAGTTGGGACAGGGGTTTGGGGATTTACACCGGGGAGCTGTTTTTT
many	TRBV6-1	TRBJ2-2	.	CASSSEGRAGELFF	TGTGCCAGCAGCTCGGAGGGCCGGGCCGGGGAGCTGTTTTTT
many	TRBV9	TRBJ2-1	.	CASSVASLSSYNEQFF	TGTGCCAGCAGCGTAGCTTCCCTCAGCTCCTACAATGAGCAGTTCTTC
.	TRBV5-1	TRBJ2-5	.	CASSSNGQRQETQYF	TGCGCCAGCAGCTCGAATGGACAGCGTCAAGAGACCCAGTACTTC
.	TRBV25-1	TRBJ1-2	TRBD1	CASSAGPVWGAGGRGYTF	TGTGCCAGCAGTGCAGGGCCCGTCTGGGGGGCAGGGGGACGCGGCTACACCTTC
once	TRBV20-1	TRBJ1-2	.	CSARGQGDNYGYTF	TGCAGTGCTAGAGGCCAGGGAGATAACTATGGCTACACCTTC
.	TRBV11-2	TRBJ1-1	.	CASSLNRAVVTEAFF	TGTGCCAGCAGCCTGAACAGGGCAGTAGTCACTGAAGCTTTCTTT
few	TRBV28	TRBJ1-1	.	CASSPSSRRTEAFF	TGTGCCAGCAGCCCATCCAGCAGAAGGACTGAAGCTTTCTTT
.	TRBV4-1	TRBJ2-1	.	CASSPLLDEYNEQFF	TGCGCCAGCAGCCCACTCCTGGACGAGTACAATGAGCAGTTCTTC
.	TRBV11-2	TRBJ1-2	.	CASSWDMEYGYTF	TGTGCCAGCAGCTGGGACATGGAGTATGGCTACACCTTC
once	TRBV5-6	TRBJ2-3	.	CASLEVGDSTDTQYF	TGTGCCAGCCTCGAAGTGGGGGACAGCACAGATACGCAGTATTTT
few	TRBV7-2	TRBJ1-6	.	CASSGTSYNSPLHF	TGTGCCAGCAGCGGAACAAGTTATAATTCACCCCTCCACTTT
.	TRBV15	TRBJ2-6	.	CATSRGNANVLTF	TGTGCCACCAGCAGAGGTAACGCCAACGTCCTGACTTTC
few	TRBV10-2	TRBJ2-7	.	CASIKGSPRDYEQYF	TGCGCCAGCATCAAAGGGAGTCCAAGAGACTACGAGCAGTACTTC
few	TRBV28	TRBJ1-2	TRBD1	CASSLYRRDRGGYGYTF	TGTGCCAGCAGTTTATATAGGCGGGACAGGGGGGGATATGGCTACACCTTC
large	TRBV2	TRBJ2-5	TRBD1	CASSGTGGGETQYF	TGTGCCAGCAGCGGGACAGGGGGCGGAGAGACCCAGTACTTC
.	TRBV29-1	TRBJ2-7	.	CSVAGASSYEQYF	TGCAGCGTTGCGGGGGCTAGCTCCTACGAGCAGTACTTC
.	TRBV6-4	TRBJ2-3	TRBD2	CASSRLADTDTQYF	TGTGCCAGCAGTCGACTAGCGGACACAGATACGCAGTATTTT
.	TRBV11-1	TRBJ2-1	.	CASRRNLGNNEQFF	TGTGCCAGCAGGCGAAATCTAGGTAACAATGAGCAGTTCTTC
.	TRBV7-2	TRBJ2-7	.	CASSPGGAGGYEQYF	TGTGCCAGCAGCCCCGGAGGCGCGGGTGGGTACGAGCAGTACTTC
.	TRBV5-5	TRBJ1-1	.	CASSPGLNTEAFF	TGTGCCAGCAGCCCCGGGTTGAACACTGAAGCTTTCTTT
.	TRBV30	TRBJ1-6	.	CAWVEYNSPLHF	TGTGCCTGGGTGGAGTATAATTCACCCCTCCACTTT
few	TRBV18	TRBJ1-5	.	CASSRGAADNQPQHF	TGTGCCAGCTCTCGGGGGGCAGCTGACAATCAGCCCCAGCATTTT
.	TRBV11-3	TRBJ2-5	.	CASSLGVEGPQETQYF	TGTGCCAGCAGCTTAGGGGTGGAGGGCCCCCAAGAGACCCAGTACTTC
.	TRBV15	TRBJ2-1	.	CATSREGISYNEQFF	TGTGCCACCAGCAGAGAGGGGATCTCCTACAATGAGCAGTTCTTC
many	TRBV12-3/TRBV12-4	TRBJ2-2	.	CASSLLQGSGELFF	TGTGCCAGCAGTTTGTTACAGGGCTCCGGGGAGCTGTTTTTT
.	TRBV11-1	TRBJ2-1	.	CASSLGGVGYNEQFF	TGTGCCAGCAGCTTAGGGGGAGTGGGTTACAATGAGCAGTTCTTC
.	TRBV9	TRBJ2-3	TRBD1	CASSALPGQITDTQYF	TGTGCCAGCAGCGCCCTGCCGGGACAGATCACAGATACGCAGTATTTT